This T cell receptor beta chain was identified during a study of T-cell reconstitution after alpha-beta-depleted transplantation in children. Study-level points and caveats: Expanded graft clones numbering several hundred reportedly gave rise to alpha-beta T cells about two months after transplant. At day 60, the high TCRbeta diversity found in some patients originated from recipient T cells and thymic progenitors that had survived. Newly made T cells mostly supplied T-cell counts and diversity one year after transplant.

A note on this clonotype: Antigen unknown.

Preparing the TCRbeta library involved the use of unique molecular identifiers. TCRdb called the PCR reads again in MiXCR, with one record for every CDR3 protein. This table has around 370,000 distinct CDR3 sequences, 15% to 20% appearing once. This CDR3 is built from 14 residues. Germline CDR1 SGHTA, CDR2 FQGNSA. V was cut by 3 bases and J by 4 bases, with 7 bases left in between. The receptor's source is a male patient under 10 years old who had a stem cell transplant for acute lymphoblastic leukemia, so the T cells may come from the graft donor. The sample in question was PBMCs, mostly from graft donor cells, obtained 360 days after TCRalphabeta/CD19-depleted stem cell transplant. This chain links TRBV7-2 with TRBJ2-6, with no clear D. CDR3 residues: CASSFGPGANVLTF. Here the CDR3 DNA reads TGTGCCAGCAGCTTTGGTCCGGGGGCCAACGTCCTGACTTTC.